These 25 T cell receptor beta chains originate from one sample sequenced in a study of blood T cell repertoires in COVID-19. Some clones are missing from TCRdb's copy, which holds only in-frame ones; the method was immunoSEQ multiplex PCR. The table lists 70,000 or so clones, more than 75% of them singletons. Sequencing used peripheral blood. The receptors originated from a human donor in a cohort sampled during active COVID-19.

Turning to this clone: Within the sample, other DNA sequences also encode this same CDR3. The chain employs TRBV6-2 or TRBV6-3 and TRBJ1-5; no clear D gene. CDR1 is MNHEY, CDR2 SVGEGT, per germline. Trimming left V 2 bases short and J 1 base short, with 12 bases between. The CDR3 consists of 16 residues. The CDR3 DNA sequence: TGTGCCAGCAGTTACGAGGAAGGCCGGAGCAATCAGCCCCAGCATTTT. This gives the protein CASSYEEGRSNQPQHF.

The CDR3: CASRERQGWGYTF. The CDR3 nucleotides are TGCGCCAGCAGGGAGCGACAGGGCTGGGGCTACACCTTC. The chain is built from TRBV10-2 and TRBJ1-2; 7 nucleotides line up with TRBD1. CDR1 and CDR2 (germline): WSHSY, SAAADI. The V and J ends lost 6 bases and 8 bases, in that order; junction bases with no gene match: 9. CDR3 length: 13 residues.

The chain recombines TRBV9 with TRBJ2-3, with TRBD2 as a possible D gene (6 bases). Deletions cut 4 bases from V and 3 bases from J, with 21 bases between. Germline V gives CDR1 SGDLS, CDR2 YYNGEE. The CDR3 length is 17 residues. The DNA of the CDR3 is TGTGCCAGCAGCACAGGCGTGGCCGGGAGTCGAACAGATACGCAGTATTTT. Translated: CASSTGVAGSRTDTQYF.

The chain joins TRBV19 to TRBJ1-2; 10 nucleotides agree with TRBD1. The V gene end was trimmed by 5 bases and the J gene end by 7 bases; junction bases not matched to a gene: 10. In germline, CDR1 is LNHDA, CDR2 SQIVND (reference sequence). This CDR3 has 15 residues. The CDR3, as DNA: TGTGCCAGTAGTTTAGCGGGACAGGGGACCGGTGGCTACACCTTC. It yields the protein CASSLAGQGTGGYTF.

This clone was seen more than once but under ten times. This rearrangement joins TRBV6-6 to TRBJ1-2; D is undetermined. V was shortened by 6 bases and J by 4 bases, with 3 bases between the two germline ends. CDR3 length: 10 residues. CDR1 MNHNY and CDR2 SVGAGI come from the germline V gene (reference sequence). The CDR3 loop reads CASSSYGYTF. CDR3 bases: TGTGCCAGCAGCTCCTATGGCTACACCTTC.

The chain couples TRBV9 to TRBJ2-1; 9 positions match TRBD2. Germline V CDR1 and CDR2: SGDLS, YYNGEE. The CDR3 is 17 residues long. Germline trimming cut 0 bases from V and 4 bases from J; bases unmatched to any gene: 8. The CDR3 here is CASSVGVAGAPYNEQFF. The CDR3 region has the DNA TGTGCCAGCAGCGTAGGGGTAGCGGGAGCCCCATACAATGAGCAGTTCTTC.

The chain couples TRBV5-1 to TRBJ2-6; TRBD1 is a possible D gene (5 bases). Deletions cut 7 bases from V and 0 bases from J, with 20 bases between. This CDR3 has 18 amino acids. Germline-derived CDR1 and CDR2 are SGHRS and YFSETQ. In DNA, the CDR3 is TGCGCCAGCTCCGAAGACAGATATCCTTTCTCTGGGGCCAACGTCCTGACTTTC. As protein: CASSEDRYPFSGANVLTF.

The chain carries TRBV11-2 and TRBJ1-4; D gene unclear. The germline V gene has CDR1 SGHAT and CDR2 FQNNGV. CDR3 length equals 12 residues. The V gene lost 3 bases and the J gene lost 6 bases, with 5 bases spanning the gap. CDR3 in DNA: TGTGCCAGCAGCTTTCCCGATGAAAAACTGTTTTTT. Translating gives CASSFPDEKLFF.

This rearrangement joins TRBV20-1 to TRBJ2-1, with 7 bases that match TRBD2. The J segment lost 4 bases and the V segment lost 6 bases, leaving 15 bases of the junction unmatched. The length of the CDR3 is 16 residues. Per the germline V gene, CDR1 is DFQATT and CDR2 is SNEGSKA (reference sequence). In nucleotides, the CDR3 is TGCAGTGCCAGTTCCCTACCGGGAGGACCTTACAATGAGCAGTTCTTC. Amino acids: CSASSLPGGPYNEQFF.

V gene TRBV6-1 combines with J gene TRBJ1-5; 8 positions match TRBD1. V dropped 2 bases and J dropped 6; count of bases not matched to a gene: 9. The V gene's germline CDR1 is MNHNS and CDR2 SASEGT. CDR3 size: 16 residues. The DNA of the CDR3 is TGTGCCAGCAGTGAAAATCGGGCAGGGGGCAGTCAGCCCCAGCATTTT. This encodes CASSENRAGGSQPQHF.

This clone was seen just once. The V gene is TRBV6-5, the J gene TRBJ2-7; D not resolved. V lost 6 bases, J lost 0 bases, and 6 bases lay in between. Germline V gene data show CDR1 as MNHEY and CDR2 as SVGAGI. This CDR3 is built from 12 residues. The CDR3 coding sequence is TGTGCCAGCAGGGCCTTCTCCTACGAGCAGTACGTC. The encoded protein is CASRAFSYEQYV.

The chain carries TRBV27 and TRBJ1-6, with TRBD1 identical over 8 bases. V lost 4 bases, J lost 9 bases, and 14 bases stayed unmatched. CDR1 MNHEY and CDR2 SMNVEV come from the germline V gene (reference sequence). This CDR3 has 17 amino acids. The CDR3 DNA follows: TGTGCCAGCAGTTCTCCGGACAGGGCTGGGTCGGGTTCACCCCTCCACTTT. Its translation: CASSSPDRAGSGSPLHF.

The J gene is TRBJ1-6, the V gene TRBV3-1 (or the pseudogene TRBV3-2), with TRBD1 matching 8 bases. The CDR3 length is 14 residues. CDR1 is LGHDT, CDR2 YNNKEL, per germline (reference sequence). After removal of 4 bases from V and 5 bases from J, the junction contained 1 base not matched to a gene. The CDR3 sequence: CASSRTGNNSPLHF. For the CDR3, the DNA is TGTGCCAGCAGCCGGACAGGGAATAATTCACCCCTCCACTTT.

This chain uses TRBV6-6 with TRBJ1-5; TRBD1 agrees at 7 bases. Germline assignment: CDR1 MNHNY and CDR2 SVGAGI (reference sequence). V shed 2 bases, J shed 4 bases, and the junction held 5 bases outside the gene matches. The CDR3 loop spans 15 amino acids. The CDR3 coding sequence is TGTGCCAGCAGTTACAACAGGGGCCCAAATCAGCCCCAGCATTTT. Its translation is CASSYNRGPNQPQHF.

This chain connects TRBV5-4 to TRBJ2-5, with D unclear. The CDR3 contains 13 residues. Germline assignment: CDR1 SGHNT and CDR2 YYREEE (reference sequence). V was pared by 1 base and J by 2 bases, with 6 bases between. Here the CDR3 DNA reads TGTGCCAGCAGCTTGTACGGGCAAGAGACCCAGTACTTC. Translating gives CASSLYGQETQYF.

This rearrangement joins TRBV7-2 to TRBJ1-5; maybe TRBD1 (5 bases). This CDR3 contains 15 residues. The V end lost 5 bases, the J end lost 1 base, and 12 bases lay between the germline ends. CDR1 is SGHTA and CDR2 is FQGNSA in the germline V gene. The CDR3: CASSAGTVSNQPQHF. CDR3 DNA sequence: TGTGCCAGCAGCGCGGGGACGGTGAGCAATCAGCCCCAGCATTTT.

The J gene is TRBJ2-3, the V gene TRBV9; 10 bases are a match to TRBD2. The CDR3 has 16 amino acids. V lost 4 bases, J lost 3 bases, and 8 bases stayed unmatched. Germline loops: CDR1 SGDLS, CDR2 YYNGEE. The CDR3 bases are TGTGCCAGCAGCACATTAGCGGGAGGAAGTACAGATACGCAGTATTTT. This sequence encodes CASSTLAGGSTDTQYF. The variable domain in full, completed from reference TRBV9 and TRBJ2-3, reads DSGVTQTPKHLITATGQRVTLRCSPRSGDLSVYWYQQSLDQGLQFLIQYYNGEERAKGNILERFSAQQFPDLHSELNLSSLELGDSALYFCASSTLAGGSTDTQYFGPGTRLTVL.

This chain joins TRBV7-2 and TRBJ2-5; 16 bases align to TRBD2. The junction had 8 bases not matched to a gene; V was cut back by 5 bases and J by 5 bases. The CDR3 contains 17 residues. Germline assignment: CDR1 SGHTA and CDR2 FQGNSA. The CDR3 coding sequence is TGTGCCAGCAGCCATCCGGGACTAGCGGGAGGGAGGGAGACCCAGTACTTC. Encoded protein: CASSHPGLAGGRETQYF.

This chain joins TRBV3-1 (or the pseudogene TRBV3-2) and TRBJ2-1, with 7 bases identical to TRBD2. J was trimmed by 9 bases and V by 0 bases; bases with no gene match: 14. CDR1 and CDR2 from the germline V gene are LGHDT and YNNKEL (reference sequence). The CDR3 has 17 residues. CDR3 DNA: TGTGCCAGCAGCCAAGATTCGCTAGCGGCTACCTCCAGTGAGCAGTTCTTC. Amino acids: CASSQDSLAATSSEQFF.

V is TRBV4-1 and J is TRBJ1-4, with D unclear. CDR3 length equals 15 residues. Germline V lookup: CDR1 MGHRA, CDR2 YSYEKL. The ends were cut back, 2 bases at V and 5 bases at J, with 12 bases in the middle. The CDR3 loop is CASSQSPVQNEKLFF. The CDR3 DNA reads as TGCGCCAGCAGCCAATCCCCGGTGCAAAATGAAAAACTGTTTTTT.

The chain joins TRBV28 to TRBJ1-1, with D perhaps matching TRBD1 (6 bases). There are 15 residues in the CDR3. V lost 3 bases, J lost 1 base, and 12 bases lay in between. Germline lookup yields CDR1 MDHEN and CDR2 SYDVKM. The CDR3 DNA follows: TGTGCCAGCAGTTTGCCGGGACACCCGAACACTGAAGCTTTCTTT. Encoded protein: CASSLPGHPNTEAFF.

The chain employs TRBV5-1 and TRBJ2-7; TRBD2 agrees at 12 bases. Trimming removed 2 bases from V and 1 base from J; junction bases left unmatched: 10. This CDR3 has 18 amino acids. The V gene's germline CDR1 is SGHRS and CDR2 YFSETQ. CDR3 in DNA: TGCGCCAGCAGCTTACGGACTAGCGGGATTGGGATTTCCTACGAGCAGTACTTC. Translating it yields CASSLRTSGIGISYEQYF.

The chain uses TRBV19 and TRBJ2-4; possibly TRBD1 for D (6 bases). Trimming shortened V by 6 bases and J by 5 bases, and 14 bases separated the two germline ends. CDR1 and CDR2 from the germline V gene are LNHDA and SQIVND (reference sequence). The CDR3 has 14 amino acids. CDR3: CASSATGLENIQYF. The DNA of the CDR3 is TGTGCCAGTAGCGCTACAGGGTTGGAAAACATTCAGTACTTC.

This chain joins TRBV7-2 and TRBJ1-3; D remains unclear. The V and J ends lost 3 bases and 0 bases respectively, with 12 bases between them. Per germline, CDR1 SGHTA and CDR2 FQGNSA. The CDR3 sequence is 16 residues long. The chain's CDR3 is CASSFLTADSGNTIYF. The CDR3 DNA reads TGTGCCAGCAGCTTCTTAACAGCTGACTCTGGAAACACCATATATTTT.

V usage is TRBV19 and J usage is TRBJ2-4; TRBD1 matches at 8 bases. The ends lost 6 bases at V and 1 base at J; junction bases unmatched: 8. CDR3 length equals 16 residues. Germline V gene lookup returns CDR1 LNHDA and CDR2 SQIVND (reference sequence). CDR3 in amino acids: CASRLTGADAKNIQYF. Here the CDR3 DNA reads TGTGCCAGTAGGTTGACAGGGGCGGACGCCAAAAACATTCAGTACTTC.